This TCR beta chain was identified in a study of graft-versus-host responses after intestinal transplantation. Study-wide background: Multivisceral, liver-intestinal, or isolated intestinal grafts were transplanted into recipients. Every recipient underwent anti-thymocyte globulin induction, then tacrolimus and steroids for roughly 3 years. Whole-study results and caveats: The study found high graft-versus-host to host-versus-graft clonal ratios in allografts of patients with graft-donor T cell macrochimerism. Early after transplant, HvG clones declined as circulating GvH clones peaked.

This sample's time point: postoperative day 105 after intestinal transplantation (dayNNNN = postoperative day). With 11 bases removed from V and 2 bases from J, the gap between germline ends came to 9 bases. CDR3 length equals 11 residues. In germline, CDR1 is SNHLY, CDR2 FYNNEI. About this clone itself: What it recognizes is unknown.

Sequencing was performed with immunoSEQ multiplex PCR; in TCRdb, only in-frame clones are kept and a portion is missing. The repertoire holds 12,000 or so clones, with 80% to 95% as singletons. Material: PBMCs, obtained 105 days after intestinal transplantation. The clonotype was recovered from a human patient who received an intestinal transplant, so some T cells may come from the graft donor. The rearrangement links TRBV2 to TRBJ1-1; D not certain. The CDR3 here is CAGQENTEAFF. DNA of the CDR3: TGTGCCGGCCAGGAAAACACTGAAGCTTTCTTT.